This TCR beta chain was identified during a study of cytomegalovirus exposure and HLA in healthy donors. Findings of the study overall: Altogether, 150 to 200 TCR beta chains were recorded as cytomegalovirus-associated.

PCR amplification relied on 60 Vbeta primers (plus 13 Jbeta primers). Profiled with immunoSEQ multiplex PCR; TCRdb holds only in-frame clones, not every one. The data hold 99,000 or so clones, with around 73% observed a single time. Germline lookup yields CDR1 MGHDK and CDR2 SYGVNS. The V end lost 3 bases, the J end lost 4 bases, and 12 bases lay between the germline ends. This CDR3 is 14 amino acids long. With respect to this clone: The antigen is undetermined.

The sample taken for sequencing was PBMCs. The V gene is TRBV25-1, the J gene TRBJ1-2; no clear D gene. The receptor was isolated from a man younger than 45 in good health and CMV-seronegative. CDR3 sequence: CASSDRWTIYGYTF. CDR3 DNA: TGTGCCAGCAGTGATAGATGGACTATCTATGGCTACACCTTC.